The following is a TCR beta chain sequence with its context. This clonotype has more than one count but fewer than ten. This receptor's antigen is unknown. No base quality information exists; no much larger clone differs at one position. The roughly 39 donors, aged 6 to 90 years, were systemically healthy Caucasian individuals from Russia. Each donor gave about 10 milliliters of peripheral blood, drawn into EDTA-treated Vacutainer tubes. Ficoll-Paque density-gradient centrifugation was used to isolate PBMCs, with at least 6.5 million per sample. Total RNA, at least 6 micrograms per sample, was extracted from PBMCs with Trizol reagent. The percentages of naive CD45RAhigh/CD27high T cells were determined by flow cytometry on a PBMC aliquot from every donor. This sample is part of a study of blood T cells in healthy people across ages (dated by TCRdb to the mid-2010s). Study-wide context: In model experiments, roughly one uniquely barcoded TCR beta cDNA molecule per two T cells was captured by template switching. Using deep sequencing normalized with unique cDNA molecular identifiers, the study measured how TCR beta repertoire diversity changes with age. The donors were split into four age groups: young (average roughly 15 years), middle-aged (about 40), aged (roughly 65) and long-lived (over 80). Donors of different ages were randomly distributed across sequencing lanes to avoid experimental bias. Two additional independent replicas of 1 million unique cDNA reads from the same blood draw were analyzed for two donors (one aged 18 to 30 and one aged 80 or older). Results the study describes overall, beyond this receptor: Because donor CMV infection status was unknown, age-related changes in expanded clonotypes were potentially confounded. Estimates of total diversity based on one million sequenced T cells were regarded as lower bounds and as underestimates. As age increased, observed TCR beta diversity per million T cells dropped in a roughly linear way, and a significant reduction was already evident by age 40. Compared with the aged group, the long-lived group had more naive CD4+ T cells, fewer expanded clones and increased TCR diversity, a pattern suggesting age selection. Because profiling used bulk unsorted PBMCs, naive and antigen-experienced compartments could not be compared conclusively. The percentage of naive T cells measured by flow cytometry correlated strongly with observed TCR beta diversity.

Library preparation employed 5' RACE. Data came from an Illumina HiSeq 2500. The second PCR ran for about 6 to 11 cycles and used a J-beta primer mix along with a sample-barcoded 5' primer. Each TCR beta cDNA molecule received a unique molecular identifier from a template-switch 5' adaptor carrying 12 random nucleotides. Each sample yielded at least 3 million CDR3-containing paired-end reads. The Mint cDNA synthesis kit, primed by a TRBC-specific oligonucleotide, was used to synthesize first-strand cDNA from all RNA. Following uracil-DNA glycosylase treatment, all cDNA underwent a first 18-cycle PCR with the universal primers M1SS and BC2_uni_R. As for the original processing: For normalization, 1 million high-quality reads, each with a distinct molecular identifier, were randomly selected from each sample. Instead of being binned into consensus sequences, reads that shared molecular identifiers were thrown out. MiTCR, run with a Q25 quality threshold and the strictest error-elimination algorithm, handled CDR3 identification, clonotype clustering and error correction. Lower-bound total TCR beta diversity was estimated with a nonparametric unseen species model using Euler transformation. TCRdb handled the public reads itself, with Q25 trimming in fastp and clone calling in MiXCR, and kept productive beta chains. Each entry is one CDR3 protein sequence, shown with its most common DNA and genes. TCRdb's processing, not the study's, gives the V and J calls here. This sample holds some 780,000 distinct CDR3 sequences; roughly 56% were observed only once. The biggest ten clones account for 20% to 30% of the sample.

Sequencing used blood. This clonotype originated in a man aged 35 to 55 in good health.

The CDR3 region has the sequence CASSQDVPGEQYF. The DNA is TGTGCCAGCAGCCAAGATGTCCCGGGCGAGCAGTACTTC. The V and J genes are TRBV14 and TRBJ2-4, with the D gene uncertain. The DNA end lines up better with TRBJ2-7; the J call may be wrong. Taken from the germline V gene, the CDR1 and CDR2 loops are SGHDN and FVKESK. The CDR3 numbers 13 residues from cysteine through phenylalanine. CDR3 DNA is the only sequence kept; it has 39 bases, read in frame from the first base.